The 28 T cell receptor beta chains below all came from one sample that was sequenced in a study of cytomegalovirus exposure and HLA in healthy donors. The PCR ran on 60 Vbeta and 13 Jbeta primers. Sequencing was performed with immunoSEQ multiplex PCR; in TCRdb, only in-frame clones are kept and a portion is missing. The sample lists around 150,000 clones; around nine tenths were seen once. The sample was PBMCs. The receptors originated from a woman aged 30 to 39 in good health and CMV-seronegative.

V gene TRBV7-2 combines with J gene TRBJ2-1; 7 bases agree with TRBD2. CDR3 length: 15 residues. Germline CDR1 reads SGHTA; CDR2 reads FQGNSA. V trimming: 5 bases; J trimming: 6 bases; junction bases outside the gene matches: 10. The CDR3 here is CASSPWGGEVNEQFF. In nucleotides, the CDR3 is TGTGCCAGCAGCCCATGGGGGGGGGAGGTCAATGAGCAGTTCTTC.

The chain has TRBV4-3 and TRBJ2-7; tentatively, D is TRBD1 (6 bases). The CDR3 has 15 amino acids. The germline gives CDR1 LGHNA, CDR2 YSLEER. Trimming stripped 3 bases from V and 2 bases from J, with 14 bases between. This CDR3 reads CASSQGRTATYEQYF. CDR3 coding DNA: TGCGCCAGCAGCCAGGGCAGGACAGCGACCTACGAGCAGTACTTC.

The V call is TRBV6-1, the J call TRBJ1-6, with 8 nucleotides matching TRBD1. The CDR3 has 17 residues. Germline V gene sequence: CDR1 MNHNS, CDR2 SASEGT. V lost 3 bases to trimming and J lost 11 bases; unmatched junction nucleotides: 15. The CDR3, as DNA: TGTGCCAGCAGTGAGAACTCGGTGGGACAGGTGGCGGCACCCCTCCACTTT. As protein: CASSENSVGQVAAPLHF.

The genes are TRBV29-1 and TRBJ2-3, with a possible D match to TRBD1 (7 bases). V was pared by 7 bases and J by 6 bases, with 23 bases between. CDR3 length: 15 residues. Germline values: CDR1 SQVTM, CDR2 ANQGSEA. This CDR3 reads CSASGGSGSWDTQYF. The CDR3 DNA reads TGCAGCGCCTCAGGGGGTAGCGGATCATGGGATACGCAGTATTTT.

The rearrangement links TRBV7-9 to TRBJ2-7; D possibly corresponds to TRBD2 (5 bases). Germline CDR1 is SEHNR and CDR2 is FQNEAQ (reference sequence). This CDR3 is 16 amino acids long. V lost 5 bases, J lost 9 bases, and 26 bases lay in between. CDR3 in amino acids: CASSPRAGFQPAGQYF. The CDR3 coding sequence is TGTGCCAGCAGCCCTAGGGCGGGCTTCCAACCCGCAGGGCAGTACTTC.

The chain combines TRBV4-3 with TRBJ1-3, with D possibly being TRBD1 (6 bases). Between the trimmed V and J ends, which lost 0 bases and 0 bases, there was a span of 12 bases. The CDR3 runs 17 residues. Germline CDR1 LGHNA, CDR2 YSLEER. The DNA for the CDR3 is TGCGCCAGCAGCCAAGATCTGGTCAGGGGCTCTGGAAACACCATATATTTT. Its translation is CASSQDLVRGSGNTIYF.

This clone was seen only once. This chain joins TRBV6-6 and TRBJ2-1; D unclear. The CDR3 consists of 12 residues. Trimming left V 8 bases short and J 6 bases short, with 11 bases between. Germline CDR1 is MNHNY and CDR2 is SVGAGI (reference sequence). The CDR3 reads CASLSTPNEQFF. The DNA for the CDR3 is TGTGCCAGCCTTTCCACACCCAATGAGCAGTTCTTC.

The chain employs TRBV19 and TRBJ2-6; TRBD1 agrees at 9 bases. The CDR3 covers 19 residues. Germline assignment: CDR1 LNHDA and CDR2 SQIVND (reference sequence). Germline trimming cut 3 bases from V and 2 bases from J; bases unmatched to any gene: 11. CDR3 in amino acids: CASSMGRQGGRAGANVLTF. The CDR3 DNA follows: TGTGCCAGTAGTATGGGAAGACAGGGGGGCAGAGCTGGGGCCAACGTCCTGACTTTC. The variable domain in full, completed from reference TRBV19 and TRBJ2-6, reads DGGITQSPKYLFRKEGQNVTLSCEQNLNHDAMYWYRQDPGQGLRLIYYSQIVNDFQKGDIAEGYSVSREKKESFPLTVTSAQKNPTAFYLCASSMGRQGGRAGANVLTFGAGSRLTVL.

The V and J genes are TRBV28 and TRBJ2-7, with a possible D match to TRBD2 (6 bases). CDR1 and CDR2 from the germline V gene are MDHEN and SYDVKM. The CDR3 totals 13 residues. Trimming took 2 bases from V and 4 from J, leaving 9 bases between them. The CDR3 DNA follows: TGTGCCAGCAGTTTACTCGCGGGGTACGAGCAGTACTTC. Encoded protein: CASSLLAGYEQYF.

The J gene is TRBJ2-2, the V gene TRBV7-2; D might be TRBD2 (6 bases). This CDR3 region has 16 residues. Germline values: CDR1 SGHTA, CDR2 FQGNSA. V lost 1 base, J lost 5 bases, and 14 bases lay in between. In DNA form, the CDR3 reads TGTGCCAGCAGCTTAGTGGGAGGCGATTATACCGGGGAGCTGTTTTTT. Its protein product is CASSLVGGDYTGELFF. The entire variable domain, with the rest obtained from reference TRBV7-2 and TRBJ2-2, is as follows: GAGVSQSPSNKVTEKGKDVELRCDPISGHTALYWYRQSLGQGLEFLIYFQGNSAPDKSGLPSDRFSAERTGGSVSTLTIQRTQQEDSAVYLCASSLVGGDYTGELFFGEGSRLTVL.

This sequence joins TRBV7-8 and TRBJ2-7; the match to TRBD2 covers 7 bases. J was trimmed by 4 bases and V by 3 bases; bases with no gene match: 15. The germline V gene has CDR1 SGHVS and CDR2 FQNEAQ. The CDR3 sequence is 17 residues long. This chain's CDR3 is CASSFVARSGTTYEQYF. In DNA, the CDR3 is TGTGCCAGCAGCTTCGTCGCTCGGTCGGGGACTACTTACGAGCAGTACTTC.

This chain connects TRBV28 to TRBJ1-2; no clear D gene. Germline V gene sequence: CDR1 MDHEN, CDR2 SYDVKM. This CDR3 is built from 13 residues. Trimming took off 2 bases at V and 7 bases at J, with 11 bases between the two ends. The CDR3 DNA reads TGTGCCAGCAGTTTAATGACACCTATTGGCTACACCTTC. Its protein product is CASSLMTPIGYTF.

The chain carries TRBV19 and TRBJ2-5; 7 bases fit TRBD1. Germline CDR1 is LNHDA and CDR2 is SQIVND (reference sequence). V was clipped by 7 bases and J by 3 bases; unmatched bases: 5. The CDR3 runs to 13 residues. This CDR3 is CASTPTGKETQYF. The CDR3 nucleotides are TGTGCCAGTACCCCGACAGGGAAAGAGACCCAGTACTTC.

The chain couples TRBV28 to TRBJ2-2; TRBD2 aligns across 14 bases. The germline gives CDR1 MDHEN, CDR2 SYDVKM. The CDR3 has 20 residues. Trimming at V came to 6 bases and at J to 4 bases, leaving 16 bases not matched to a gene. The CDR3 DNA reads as TGTGCCAGCAGCCCGGCGTTGACTAGCGGGAGGGCCTTGAGCACCGGGGAGCTGTTTTTT. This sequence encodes CASSPALTSGRALSTGELFF. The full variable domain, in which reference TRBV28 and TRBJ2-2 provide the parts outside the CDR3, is DVKVTQSSRYLVKRTGEKVFLECVQDMDHENMFWYRQDPGLGLRLIYFSYDVKMKEKGDIPEGYSVSREKKERFSLILESASTNQTSMYLCASSPALTSGRALSTGELFFGEGSRLTVL.

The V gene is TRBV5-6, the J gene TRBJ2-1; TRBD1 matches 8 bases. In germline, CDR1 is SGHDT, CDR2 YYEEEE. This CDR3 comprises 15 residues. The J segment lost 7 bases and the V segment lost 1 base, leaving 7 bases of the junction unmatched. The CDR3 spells CASSLIAGGPNEQFF. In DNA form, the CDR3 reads TGTGCCAGCAGCTTGATCGCAGGGGGCCCAAATGAGCAGTTCTTC.

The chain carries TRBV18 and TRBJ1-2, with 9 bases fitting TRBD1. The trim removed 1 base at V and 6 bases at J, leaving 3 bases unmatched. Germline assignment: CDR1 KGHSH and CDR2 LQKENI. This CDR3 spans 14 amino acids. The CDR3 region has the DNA TGTGCCAGCTCACCACGGACAGGGGAGGATGGCTACACCTTC. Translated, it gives CASSPRTGEDGYTF.

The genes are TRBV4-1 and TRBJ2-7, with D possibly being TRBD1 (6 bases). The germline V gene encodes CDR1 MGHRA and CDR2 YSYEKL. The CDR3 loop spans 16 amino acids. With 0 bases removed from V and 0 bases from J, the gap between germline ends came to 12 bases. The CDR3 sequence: CASSQESGVSSYEQYF. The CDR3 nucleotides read TGCGCCAGCAGCCAAGAATCAGGGGTAAGCTCCTACGAGCAGTACTTC.

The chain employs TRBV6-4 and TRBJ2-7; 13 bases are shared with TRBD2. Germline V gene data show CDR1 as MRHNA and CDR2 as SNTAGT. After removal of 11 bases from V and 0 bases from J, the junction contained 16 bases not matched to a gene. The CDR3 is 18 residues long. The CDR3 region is CALLTGTSGMPDSYEQYF. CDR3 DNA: TGTGCCTTACTAACCGGGACTAGCGGGATGCCAGACTCCTACGAGCAGTACTTC.

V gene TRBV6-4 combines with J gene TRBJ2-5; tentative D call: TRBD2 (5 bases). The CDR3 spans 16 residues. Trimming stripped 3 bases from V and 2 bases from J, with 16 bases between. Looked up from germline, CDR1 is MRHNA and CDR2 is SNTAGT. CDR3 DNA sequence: TGTGCCAGCAGTGATGGAGGCGCGGGCTTACAAGAGACCCAGTACTTC. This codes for CASSDGGAGLQETQYF.

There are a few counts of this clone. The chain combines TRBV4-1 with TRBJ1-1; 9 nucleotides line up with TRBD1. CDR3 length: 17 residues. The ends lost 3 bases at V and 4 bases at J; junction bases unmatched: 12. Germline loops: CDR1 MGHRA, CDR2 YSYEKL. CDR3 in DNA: TGCGCCAGCAGCCAGGACGACAGGGGGTTTCGGGGCACTGAAGCTTTCTTT. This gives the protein CASSQDDRGFRGTEAFF.

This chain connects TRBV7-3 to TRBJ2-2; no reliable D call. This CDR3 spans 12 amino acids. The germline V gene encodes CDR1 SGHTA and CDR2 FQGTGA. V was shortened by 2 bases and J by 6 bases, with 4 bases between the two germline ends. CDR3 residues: CASSLHPGELFF. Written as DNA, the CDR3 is TGTGCCAGCAGCTTACATCCCGGGGAGCTGTTTTTT. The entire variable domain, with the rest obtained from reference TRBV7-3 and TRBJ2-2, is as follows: GAGVSQTPSNKVTEKGKYVELRCDPISGHTALYWYRQSLGQGPEFLIYFQGTGAADDSGLPNDRFFAVRPEGSVSTLKIQRTERGDSAVYLCASSLHPGELFFGEGSRLTVL.

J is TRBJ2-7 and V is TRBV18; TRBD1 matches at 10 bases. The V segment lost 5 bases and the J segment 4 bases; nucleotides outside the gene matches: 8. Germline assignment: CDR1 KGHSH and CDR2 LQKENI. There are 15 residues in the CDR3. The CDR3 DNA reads TGTGCCAGCTCAGTTAGCCGGGACAGGGGATACGAGCAGTACTTC. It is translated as CASSVSRDRGYEQYF.

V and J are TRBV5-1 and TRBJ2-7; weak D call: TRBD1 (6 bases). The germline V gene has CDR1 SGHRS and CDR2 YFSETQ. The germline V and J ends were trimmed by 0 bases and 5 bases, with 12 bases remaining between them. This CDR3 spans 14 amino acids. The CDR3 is CASSLVGAPNEQYF. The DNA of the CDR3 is TGCGCCAGCAGCTTGGTGGGGGCGCCCAACGAGCAGTACTTC.

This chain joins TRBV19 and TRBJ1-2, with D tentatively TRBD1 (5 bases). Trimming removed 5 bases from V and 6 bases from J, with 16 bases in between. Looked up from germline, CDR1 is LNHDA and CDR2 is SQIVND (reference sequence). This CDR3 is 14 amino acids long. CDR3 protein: CASSEQGKLDGYTF. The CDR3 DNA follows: TGTGCCAGTAGTGAGCAGGGTAAACTTGATGGCTACACCTTC.

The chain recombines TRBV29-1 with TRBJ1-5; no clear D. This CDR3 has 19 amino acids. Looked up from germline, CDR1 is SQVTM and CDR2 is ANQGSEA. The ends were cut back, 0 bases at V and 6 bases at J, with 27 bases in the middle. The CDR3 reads CSVEDVVRQKRFFRQPQHF. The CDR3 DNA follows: TGCAGCGTTGAAGATGTCGTGAGACAAAAAAGGTTCTTTCGTCAGCCCCAGCATTTT.

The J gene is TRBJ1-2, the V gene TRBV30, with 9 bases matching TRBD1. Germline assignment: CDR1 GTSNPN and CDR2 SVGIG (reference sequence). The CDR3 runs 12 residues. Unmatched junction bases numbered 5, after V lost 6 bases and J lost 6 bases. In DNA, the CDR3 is TGTGCCTGTCAACAGGGGGCGGATGGCTACACCTTC. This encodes CACQQGADGYTF. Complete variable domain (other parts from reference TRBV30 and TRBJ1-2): SQTIHQWPATLVQPVGSPLSLECTVEGTSNPNLYWYRQAAGRGLQLLFYSVGIGQISSEVPQNLSASRPQDRQFILSSKKLLLSDSGFYLCACQQGADGYTFGSGTRLTVV.

This CDR3 is CASSPYGRDRSSREQYF. Written as DNA, the CDR3 is TGTGCCAGCTCACCCTACGGGCGGGACAGGTCTTCCCGCGAGCAGTACTTC. This chain joins TRBV18 and TRBJ2-7; 8 bases fit TRBD1. The V segment lost 3 bases and the J segment 6 bases; nucleotides outside the gene matches: 16. Germline V gives CDR1 KGHSH, CDR2 LQKENI. The CDR3 sequence is 17 residues long.

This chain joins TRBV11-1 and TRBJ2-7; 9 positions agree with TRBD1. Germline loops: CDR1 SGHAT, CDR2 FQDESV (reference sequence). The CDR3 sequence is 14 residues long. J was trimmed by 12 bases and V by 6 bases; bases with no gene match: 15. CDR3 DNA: TGTGCCAGCAGTCGGCGGACAGGGGAAATTAGGCGGTACTTC. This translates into CASSRRTGEIRRYF.